The present entry profiles one T cell receptor beta chain with its context. Its antigen is not known. The data stem from a study of cytomegalovirus exposure and HLA in healthy donors. Study-wide results and caveats: In a later analysis, several top co-occurrence clusters appeared linked to parvovirus B19, influenza, CMV and Epstein-Barr virus.

Researchers ran the PCR with 60 Vbeta and 13 Jbeta primers. Clones were read by immunoSEQ multiplex PCR, and TCRdb kept only the in-frame ones, dropping some. The sample consists of about 120,000 clones, under 90% of them appearing once. The V gene lost 2 bases and the J gene lost 6 bases, with 13 bases spanning the gap. CDR1 is SGHRS and CDR2 is YFSETQ in the germline V gene. The CDR3 sequence is 14 residues long. Sequenced material: PBMCs. The V and J genes are TRBV5-1 and TRBJ2-3; D not certain. This receptor was obtained from a woman under 30 in good health and CMV-seronegative. The CDR3 is CASSFARPTDTQYF. The DNA of the CDR3 is TGCGCCAGCAGCTTCGCTAGGCCCACCGATACGCAGTATTTT.